These 9 T cell receptor beta chains were sequenced from one sample in a study of blood T cell repertoires in COVID-19 (dated by TCRdb to 2020 to 2021). Libraries were built with the immunoSEQ multiplex PCR assay. The table was pulled from immuneACCESS by TCRdb, which kept in-frame rearrangements only. Such tables lose some clones; where checked, under half of the loss comes from unresolved V genes, and the rest has no known cause. A total of more than 15,000 clones appear in this sample, about 86% of them only once. Together, the top ten hold approximately 12% of the sample. Sequencing was carried out using peripheral blood. These receptors all come from a human donor in a cohort sampled during active COVID-19.

The chain is built from TRBV30 and TRBJ1-2; no clear D. With 8 bases removed from V and 5 bases from J, the gap between germline ends came to 12 bases. Germline-derived CDR1 and CDR2 are GTSNPN and SVGIG (reference sequence). This CDR3 comprises 11 residues. DNA for the CDR3: TGTGCCGGCCAGGAAAGATATGGCTACACCTTC. Its translation is CAGQERYGYTF.

V usage is TRBV7-2 and J usage is TRBJ2-2; no reliable D call. V was shortened by 5 bases and J by 0 bases, with 13 bases between the two germline ends. The CDR3 length is 16 residues. Germline lookup yields CDR1 SGHTA and CDR2 FQGNSA. The CDR3 is CASSLRQLSNTGELFF. The CDR3 bases are TGTGCCAGCAGCCTACGACAATTATCGAACACCGGGGAGCTGTTTTTT. Full variable domain (rest looked up from reference TRBV7-2 and TRBJ2-2): GAGVSQSPSNKVTEKGKDVELRCDPISGHTALYWYRQSLGQGLEFLIYFQGNSAPDKSGLPSDRFSAERTGGSVSTLTIQRTQQEDSAVYLCASSLRQLSNTGELFFGEGSRLTVL.

A single count supports this clone. The gene calls are TRBV24-1 and TRBJ2-7; D gene uncertain. CDR1 is KGHDR, CDR2 SFDVKD, per germline. The CDR3 consists of 11 residues. V was trimmed by 6 bases and J by 3 bases, leaving 5 bases between them. The CDR3 sequence is CATSHGYEQYF. Written as DNA, the CDR3 is TGTGCCACCAGTCACGGCTACGAGCAGTACTTC.

CDR3 amino acids: CASSETGGQPQHF. In DNA form, the CDR3 reads TGTGCCAGCAGTGAGACAGGGGGTCAGCCCCAGCATTTT. The chain is built from TRBV27 and TRBJ1-5; 9 nucleotides match TRBD1. The CDR3 contains 13 residues. The J segment lost 6 bases and the V segment lost 5 bases, leaving 2 bases of the junction unmatched. Per the germline V gene, CDR1 is MNHEY and CDR2 is SMNVEV (reference sequence).

V and J are TRBV9 and TRBJ1-1; TRBD1 aligns across 7 bases. The CDR3 is made up of 15 amino acids. Trimming removed 4 bases from V and 4 bases from J; junction bases left unmatched: 10. Germline CDR1 SGDLS, CDR2 YYNGEE. CDR3 nucleotides: TGTGCCAGCAGCTCAGGGGGGTTTAGGGGCACTGAAGCTTTCTTT. Amino acids: CASSSGGFRGTEAFF.

V and J are TRBV18 and TRBJ2-1, with TRBD1 identical over 7 bases. The ends lost 8 bases at V and 4 bases at J; junction bases unmatched: 5. This CDR3 is built from 13 residues. Germline V gene lookup returns CDR1 KGHSH and CDR2 LQKENI. CDR3 DNA sequence: TGTGCCAGCGCGACGGGACAGTACAATGAGCAGTTCTTC. This codes for CASATGQYNEQFF. The whole variable domain, filled in from reference TRBV18 and TRBJ2-1, reads NAGVMQNPRHLVRRRGQEARLRCSPMKGHSHVYWYRQLPEEGLKFMVYLQKENIIDESGMPKERFSAEFPKEGPSILRIQQVVRGDSAAYFCASATGQYNEQFFGPGTRLTVL.

This chain connects TRBV7-2 to TRBJ2-1; TRBD2 matches at 14 bases. CDR1 SGHTA and CDR2 FQGNSA come from the germline V gene. CDR3 size: 18 residues. J gave up 1 base and V 4 bases, and 6 bases lay outside the gene matches. This CDR3 reads CASSSQTSGRGSYNEQFF. In DNA, the CDR3 is TGTGCCAGCAGCTCCCAGACTAGCGGGAGGGGTTCCTACAATGAGCAGTTCTTC.

The chain combines TRBV4-1 with TRBJ2-7, with 8 positions matching TRBD1. CDR1 is MGHRA, CDR2 YSYEKL, per germline. The CDR3 extends over 16 amino acids. The junction had 7 bases not matched to a gene; V was cut back by 0 bases and J by 3 bases. DNA for the CDR3: TGCGCCAGCAGCCAAGAGAGGGCCAGGGGGCTCTACGAGCAGTACTTC. Residues: CASSQERARGLYEQYF.

The chain employs TRBV11-3 and TRBJ1-1; D possibly corresponds to TRBD1 (5 bases). With 1 base removed from V and 11 bases from J, the gap between germline ends came to 11 bases. This CDR3 comprises 12 residues. CDR1 is SGHNT and CDR2 is YENEEA in the germline V gene. The CDR3 DNA sequence: TGTGCCAGCAGCTTAGGGGGCGGGATGGCTTTCTTT. This codes for CASSLGGGMAFF.